This record covers a single TCR beta chain. Its target antigen remains unknown. No much larger clone exists at a distance of one base, and base qualities are not known. The CDR3 covers 14 residues, taking in both the cysteine and the phenylalanine. This entry keeps only the CDR3 DNA: 42 bases, framed from base 1. Trimming removed 0 bases from V and 14 bases from J, leaving 20 bases between the germline ends. In the germline V gene, CDR1 corresponds to SGDLS and CDR2 to YYNGEE. The sample belongs to a study of cytomegalovirus exposure and HLA in healthy donors (dated by TCRdb to 2016 to 2017). Context from the whole study: An earlier analysis of several hundred of the donors reported over 250 Gb of sequence data and 95 million to 140 million unique TCR beta sequences obtained from around 170 million T cells. An early release covering around 630 HLA-typed donors comprised about 320 gigabases of sequencing data and some 79 million unique TCR sequences. The genetic ancestry cluster associated with self-reported Caucasian donors included 81% of the 300 to 450 genotyped donors. The study aimed to test whether signatures of past pathogen exposure could be identified by cataloging public T cell receptors. The T cell repertoires of some 700 subjects were profiled by immunosequencing and related to cytomegalovirus serostatus. Besides the first cohort of 500 to 700 subjects, a separate validation cohort made up of roughly 120 different subjects was used. The study combined high-throughput TCR immunosequencing, statistical association of individual TCRs with disease status, and machine learning to predict cytomegalovirus infection status. In a later analysis, previously published TCR beta repertoires from 670 or so donors were re-analyzed and high-resolution HLA genotyping was added so that TCR occurrence patterns could be studied. Rather than using new phenotypic data, the later analysis identified candidate immune exposures from TCR beta sequences and from how often those sequences occurred across donors. In an earlier analysis of 500 to 650 of the donors, high-throughput TCR beta sequencing was used to judge whether each TCR beta V gene segment behaved as functional or pseudogenic. Alongside the repertoire data, information on donor age, sex, ethnicity and CMV serostatus was compiled. In a later genetic analysis, genome-wide SNP genotypes for 398 of the 666 donors were used, and that subset was treated as a discovery cohort. Every discovery cohort repertoire had been produced on one sequencing platform. HLA typing covered class I and class II loci at four-digit resolution. Typing coverage differed by locus: A, B, C, DRB1 and DQB1 were typed in roughly 629-630 donors, DQA1 in 500 to 550, DPA1 in 600 to 610, and DPB1 in just under 480. Because of strong linkage in the cohort, roughly five DR-DQ haplotypes were treated as single units for association and clustering. On average, about 200,000 unique TCR beta nucleotide sequences were sequenced per donor among some 420 genotyped donors of the cohort, with 15% to 20% of those sequences being non-productive. What the study reported, not specific to this receptor: A later analysis reported that several top co-occurrence clusters appeared linked to parvovirus B19, influenza, CMV and Epstein-Barr virus. Because the 87-base-pair reads could not distinguish some IMGT-functional V segments, including TRBV6-2 and TRBV6-3, those segments were excluded. Because HLA typing was unavailable for some donors at each locus, only the typed subset was used in association tests. In a later analysis, HLA-associated TCR beta chains showed more clonal expansion and lower generation probabilities than non-associated chains that were equally common. In an earlier analysis of 587 of the donors, most TCR beta V segments appeared in productive rearrangements about 87% or about 30% of the time, broadly matching IMGT annotations. A further reported finding was that TCR beta sequences accurately predicted the HLA-A and HLA-B alleles for most subjects in the first cohort. Most CMV-associated TCR beta chains appeared to be HLA-restricted in a later analysis, and the HLA associations seemed to be driven largely by CMV exposure. Linkage disequilibrium might explain the correlated functional status among segregating V segments, but an unknown experimental factor could not be ruled out. Because counts were too low, around 17 rarely observed V segments, including chromosome 9 orphons, were left out of the earlier analysis of a few hundred of the donors. When HLA alleles, especially DR and DQ, strongly co-occurred, TCR associations were difficult to assign to individual alleles. An association between a missense DCLRE1C variant and V-gene and J-gene trimming of TCR beta chains was found in a later genetic analysis and replicated in an independent cohort. A cluster of highly shared sequence variants was judged likely to be a technical artifact of the sequencing pipeline. According to a later analysis, TCR association rates differed among HLA loci, with DRB1 alleles showing the most associated TCRs and HLA-C alleles showing the fewest. Presence/absence analyses assumed roughly uniform sequencing depth across donors, an assumption that may not hold. In the study, some 160 TCR beta chains were listed as associated with cytomegalovirus. In vitro tests confirmed that three of the cytomegalovirus-associated TCR beta chains recognize cytomegalovirus antigens. In a later genetic analysis, fewer N-insertions in productive TCRs were reported among donors in an Asian-associated ancestry cluster than the approximately 710-donor mean. While some public TCRs were present in many individuals, most TCR sequences turned up only very rarely across donors. This cohort had only TCR beta chains sequenced, and the lack of alpha or paired-chain data limited which features could be detected. CMV serostatus was the only immune exposure information available for the cohort. At a false discovery rate of 0.05, a later analysis linked around 15,000 TCR beta sequences to specific HLA alleles. The classifier was reported to diagnose cytomegalovirus status with high specificity and sensitivity in both the original and validation cohorts. The authors suggested that the approach could potentially be extended to other disease states and immunological phenotypes.

Library method: the immunoSEQ multiplex PCR assay. For the multiplex PCR, a mixture combining 60 forward primers for TCR Vbeta segments and 13 reverse primers for TCR Jbeta segments was used. The CDR3 region of rearranged TCR beta genes was amplified from genomic DNA by a multiplex PCR assay. On the Illumina HiSeq System, the amplified TCR beta libraries were sequenced as 87-base-pair reads. On the authors' methods: Across the 670 or so repertoires, a later analysis counted 75 million to 90 million unique TCR beta chains, around 11 million of which were shared by at least two donors. Raw reads were error-corrected and collapsed into unique sequences with a nearest-neighbor algorithm that merged closely related sequences to remove PCR and sequencing errors. Alignment of CDR3 sequences to IMGT reference sequences was used to assign V, D and J gene segments. For a sequence to be retained, at least a six-nucleotide match to both a V gene segment and a J gene segment was required. A rearrangement was called productive if the CDR3 had no stop codons and remained in frame with V and J, and every other rearrangement was called non-productive. CDR3 was defined by IMGT convention, running from the second conserved V-encoded cysteine to the conserved J-encoded phenylalanine. In an earlier analysis of more than 550 of the donors, sequences lacking an unambiguous match to a single V gene segment were excluded. In an earlier analysis of approximately 610 of the donors, V segments were called functional above 56.7% productive rearrangements and were called segregating when the between-donor standard deviation exceeded 5%. To diagnose cytomegalovirus status from the catalog of TCR beta chain sequences, a statistical classification framework was built. A later analysis assigned V and J genes by comparing TCR nucleotide sequences with IMGT/GENE-DB human TR gene sequences. In a later analysis, CDR3 sequences and most-parsimonious VDJ recombination scenarios were assigned using the TCRdist pipeline. In a later analysis, each TCR beta chain was defined by its CDR3 amino acid sequence together with its V-gene family, and reads lacking a unique V-gene family were excluded. In a later analysis, 450 to 600 highly shared, low-generation-probability nucleotide sequences were removed to address suspected cross-contamination and a sequencing artifact. In a later analysis, a clonal expansion index was calculated for each public chain from normalized within-repertoire ranks of inferred template counts. A later analysis computed generation probabilities with a VDJ recombination model fitted to out-of-frame rearrangements, and checked the results against IGoR. In a later analysis, hypergeometric tests were used to score TCR-TCR, TCR-HLA and TCR-CMV co-occurrence, with a repertoire-size bias correction applied to TCR pairs. In a later analysis, false discovery rates were estimated by permuting HLA or CMV assignments 20 times. A later analysis grouped co-occurring TCRs with DBSCAN, adding TCRdist sequence similarity when clustering within HLA-allele-positive subsets. Repertoires with fewer than 30,000 or more than 120,000 public chains, plus five repertoires with anomalous nucleotide sharing, were excluded from co-occurrence clustering. TCRdb took over this immuneACCESS table, retaining in-frame rearrangements with V and J assigned. Such tables are incomplete; in checked studies, under half of the missing clones stem from an unresolved V gene, and the remainder is unexplained. V, J and clone size were drawn from that table, and D and trimming were deduced from the DNA. This sample holds 250,000 to 350,000 clones; 86% were observed only once. The ten largest clones take up 3.5% to 4.5% of the sample.

The cohort was made up of 666 healthy bone marrow donors. At the time of sampling, all cohort members were nominally healthy, though unrecorded immune exposures were likely present. The donor tested CMV seropositive, placing the donor among the roughly 300 seropositive members of the cohort. Each donor provided a peripheral blood sample, and peripheral blood mononuclear cells were used for TCR beta sequencing. The Qiagen DNeasy Blood Extraction Kit was used to extract genomic DNA from the blood cell samples. The sequence was collected from a man aged 35-49 years in good health and CMV-seropositive. Source material: PBMCs. The V gene is TRBV9 and the J gene is TRBJ2-5; perhaps TRBD2 is the D gene, with 6 bases matching. Here is the DNA: TGTGCCAGCAGCGTAGATCTCATAGGGCGGGAAGTTTACTTC. This is translated as CASSVDLIGREVYF.